This T cell receptor beta chain was profiled in a study of T cell changes during pregnancy in multiple sclerosis (dated by TCRdb to about 2019). In terms of the full investigation: In women with multiple sclerosis, the researchers looked at how the T cell repertoire shifted as pregnancy progressed.

With regard to this clone: It lacks a known antigen. Qualities for individual bases were not recorded, and no much larger clone is one base off.

The library was made by the immunoSEQ multiplex PCR assay. TCRdb retrieved this table from immuneACCESS and kept in-frame rearrangements only. Not all clones are present; in checked studies, unresolved V genes account for under half, and no reason is known for the remainder. The sample table lists under 70,000 clones, around 92% of them with a count of one. The top ten clonotypes cover just under 2% of the sample. V is pared back by 6 bases and J by 4 bases, with 19 bases lying between the germline termini. The CDR3 runs 15 residues from the cysteine to the phenylalanine. Only the CDR3 DNA is retained, 45 bases long and in frame from the first base. CDR1 and CDR2, looked up from the germline V gene, are MNHEY and SVGAGI.

This receptor was identified in a female donor in good health, enrolled as a control in a pregnancy study. The sequenced sample was peripheral blood, obtained in the third trimester of pregnancy. The V and J genes are TRBV6-5 and TRBJ2-7; possibly the D gene is TRBD2, per 6 matching bases. The nucleotide sequence reads TGTGCCAGCAGCCACGGGGTCGGGGGAGCTTACGAGCAGTACTTC. Its protein is CASSHGVGGAYEQYF.